This TCR beta chain was identified in a study of T cells in localized non-small cell lung cancer. General study findings and limits: In uninvolved adjacent lung, T cell clonality reached its highest value, exceeding tumor. Appearances in adjacent lung were noted for a median roughly 58 of the top 100 tumor clones. As only one tumor region underwent sequencing, heterogeneity remains possible.

CDR3 length: 15 residues. CDR1 SGHTA and CDR2 FQGNSA come from the germline V gene. Trimming took 3 bases from V and 0 from J, leaving 8 bases between them. The repertoire was sequenced with immunoSEQ multiplex PCR; TCRdb's copy has only in-frame clones and lacks some. In the table there are fewer than 40,000 clones, around nine tenths of which are singletons. A word on this clone: The antigen is not known.

The input for sequencing was peripheral blood, taken before any cancer treatment. This receptor was identified in an older female donor with stage I lung adenocarcinoma. J is TRBJ2-2 and V is TRBV7-2; tentatively, D is TRBD1 (5 bases). The CDR3 region has the DNA TGTGCCAGCAGCTTTCAGGGTTCGAACACCGGGGAGCTGTTTTTT. Encoded protein: CASSFQGSNTGELFF. Full variable domain (missing parts from reference TRBV7-2 and TRBJ2-2): GAGVSQSPSNKVTEKGKDVELRCDPISGHTALYWYRQSLGQGLEFLIYFQGNSAPDKSGLPSDRFSAERTGGSVSTLTIQRTQQEDSAVYLCASSFQGSNTGELFFGEGSRLTVL.